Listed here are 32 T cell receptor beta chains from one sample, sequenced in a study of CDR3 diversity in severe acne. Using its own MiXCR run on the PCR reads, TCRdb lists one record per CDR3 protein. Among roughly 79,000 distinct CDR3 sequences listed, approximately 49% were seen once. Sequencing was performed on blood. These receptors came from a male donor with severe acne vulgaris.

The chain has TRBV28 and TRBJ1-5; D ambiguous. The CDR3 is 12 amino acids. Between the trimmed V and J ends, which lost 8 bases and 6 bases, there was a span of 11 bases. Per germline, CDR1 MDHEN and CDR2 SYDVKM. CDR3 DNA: TGTGCCAGCGCTCTGAGGGCTCAGCCCCAGCATTTT. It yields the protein CASALRAQPQHF.

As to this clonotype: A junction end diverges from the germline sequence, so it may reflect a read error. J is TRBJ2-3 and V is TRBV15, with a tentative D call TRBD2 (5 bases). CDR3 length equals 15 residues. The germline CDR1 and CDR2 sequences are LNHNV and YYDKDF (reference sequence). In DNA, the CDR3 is TGTGCCTCCAGCAGAGAGCCCGGGGGCACAGATACGCAGTATTTT. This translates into CASSREPGGTDTQYF.

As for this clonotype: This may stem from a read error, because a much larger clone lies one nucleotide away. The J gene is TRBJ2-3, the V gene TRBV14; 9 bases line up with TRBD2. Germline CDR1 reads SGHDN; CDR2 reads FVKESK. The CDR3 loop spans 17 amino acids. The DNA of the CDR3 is TGTGCCAGCAGCCAAGATAGGACTAGCGATGCTACAGATGCGCAGTATTTT. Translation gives CASSQDRTSDATDAQYF.

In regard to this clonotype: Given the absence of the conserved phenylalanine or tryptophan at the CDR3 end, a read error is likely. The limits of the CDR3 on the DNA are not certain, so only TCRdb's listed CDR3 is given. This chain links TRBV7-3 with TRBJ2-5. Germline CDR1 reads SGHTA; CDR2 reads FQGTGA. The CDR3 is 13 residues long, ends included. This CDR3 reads CASSLNRRTELNL.

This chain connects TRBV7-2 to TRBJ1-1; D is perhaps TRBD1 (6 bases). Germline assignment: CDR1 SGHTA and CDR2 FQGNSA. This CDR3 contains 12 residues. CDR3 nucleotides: TGTGTCACAGGGTGGAAGAACACTGAAGCTTTCTTT. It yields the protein CVTGWKNTEAFF.

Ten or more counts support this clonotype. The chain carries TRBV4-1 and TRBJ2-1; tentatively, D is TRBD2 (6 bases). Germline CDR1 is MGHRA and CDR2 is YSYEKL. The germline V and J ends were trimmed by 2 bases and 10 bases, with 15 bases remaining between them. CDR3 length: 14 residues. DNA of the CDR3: TGCGCCAGCAGCCAAATAACTAGCCGGGCGGAGCAGTTCTTC. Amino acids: CASSQITSRAEQFF.

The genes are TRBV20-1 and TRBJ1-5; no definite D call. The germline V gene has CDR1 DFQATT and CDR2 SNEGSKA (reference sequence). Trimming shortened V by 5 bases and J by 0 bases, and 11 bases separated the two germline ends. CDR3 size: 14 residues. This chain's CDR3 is CSAGRENSNQPQHF. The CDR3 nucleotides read TGCAGTGCTGGGCGGGAGAATAGCAATCAGCCCCAGCATTTT.

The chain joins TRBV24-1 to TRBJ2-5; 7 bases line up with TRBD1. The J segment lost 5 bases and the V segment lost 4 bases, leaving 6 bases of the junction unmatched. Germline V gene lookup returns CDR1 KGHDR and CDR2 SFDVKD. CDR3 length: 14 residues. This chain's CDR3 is CATSDPQGPETQYF. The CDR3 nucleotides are TGTGCCACCAGTGACCCACAGGGGCCGGAGACCCAGTACTTC.

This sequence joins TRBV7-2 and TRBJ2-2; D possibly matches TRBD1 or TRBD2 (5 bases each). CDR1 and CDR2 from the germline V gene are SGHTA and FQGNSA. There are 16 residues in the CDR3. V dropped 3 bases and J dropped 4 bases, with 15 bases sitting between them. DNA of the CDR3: TGTGCCAGCAGCTTCTCCAGGGTGGAGGCCACCGGGGAGCTGTTTTTT. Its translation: CASSFSRVEATGELFF.

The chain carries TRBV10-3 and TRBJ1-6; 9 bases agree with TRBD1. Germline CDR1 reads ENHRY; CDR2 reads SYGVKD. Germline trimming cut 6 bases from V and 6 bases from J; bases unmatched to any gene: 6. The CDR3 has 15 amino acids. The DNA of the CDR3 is TGTGCCATCAGCATAGGACAGGGGACTAATTCACCCCTCCACTTT. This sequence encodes CAISIGQGTNSPLHF.

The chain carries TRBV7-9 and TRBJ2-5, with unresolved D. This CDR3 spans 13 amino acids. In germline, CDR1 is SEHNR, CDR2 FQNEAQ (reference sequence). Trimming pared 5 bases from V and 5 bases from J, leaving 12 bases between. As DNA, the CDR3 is TGTGCCAGCAGCAATTCCGCCGAGGAGACCCAGTACTTC. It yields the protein CASSNSAEETQYF.

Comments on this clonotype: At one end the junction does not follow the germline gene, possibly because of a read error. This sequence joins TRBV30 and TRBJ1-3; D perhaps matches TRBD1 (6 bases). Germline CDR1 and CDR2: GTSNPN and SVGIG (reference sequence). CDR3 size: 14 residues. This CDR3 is CAWSVGGPGNTVYF. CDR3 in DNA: TGTGCCTGGAGTGTAGGGGGGCCTGGAAACACCGTATATTTT.

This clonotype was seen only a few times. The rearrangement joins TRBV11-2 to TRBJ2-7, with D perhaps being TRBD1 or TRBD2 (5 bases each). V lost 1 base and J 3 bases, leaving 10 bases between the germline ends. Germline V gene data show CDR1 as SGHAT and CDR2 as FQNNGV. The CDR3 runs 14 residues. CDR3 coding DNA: TGTGCCAGCAGCTTAGGTTTGGGGGACTACGAGCAGTACTTC. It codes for CASSLGLGDYEQYF.

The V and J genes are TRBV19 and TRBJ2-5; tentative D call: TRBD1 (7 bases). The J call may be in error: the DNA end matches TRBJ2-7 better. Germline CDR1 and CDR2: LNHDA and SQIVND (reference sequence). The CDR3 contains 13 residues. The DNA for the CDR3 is TGTGCCAGTAGCAACAGGGGACTCTACGAGCAGTACTTC. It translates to CASSNRGLYEQYF.

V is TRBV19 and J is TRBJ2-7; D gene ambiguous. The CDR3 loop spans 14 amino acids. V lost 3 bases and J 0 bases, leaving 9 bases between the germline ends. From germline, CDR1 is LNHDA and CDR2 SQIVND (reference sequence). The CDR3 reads CASSIGRISYEQYV. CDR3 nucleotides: TGTGCCAGTAGTATCGGCAGAATCTCCTACGAGCAGTACGTC.

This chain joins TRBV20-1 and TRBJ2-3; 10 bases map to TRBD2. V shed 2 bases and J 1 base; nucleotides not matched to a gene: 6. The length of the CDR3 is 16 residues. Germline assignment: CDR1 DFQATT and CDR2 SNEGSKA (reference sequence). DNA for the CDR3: TGCAGTGCTAGAAGGCTAGCGGGAGATGGCACAGATACGCAGTATTTT. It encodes CSARRLAGDGTDTQYF.

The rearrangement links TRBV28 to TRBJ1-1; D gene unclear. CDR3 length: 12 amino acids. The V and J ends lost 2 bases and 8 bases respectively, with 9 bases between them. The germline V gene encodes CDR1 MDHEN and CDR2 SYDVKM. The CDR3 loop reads CASSLGTREAFF. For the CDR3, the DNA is TGTGCCAGCAGTTTAGGTACAAGGGAAGCTTTCTTT.

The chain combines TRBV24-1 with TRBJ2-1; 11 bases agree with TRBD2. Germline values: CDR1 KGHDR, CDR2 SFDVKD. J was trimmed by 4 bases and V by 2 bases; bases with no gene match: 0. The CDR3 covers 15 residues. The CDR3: CATSDSSGRYNEQFF. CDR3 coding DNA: TGTGCCACCAGTGATTCTAGCGGGAGGTACAATGAGCAGTTCTTC.

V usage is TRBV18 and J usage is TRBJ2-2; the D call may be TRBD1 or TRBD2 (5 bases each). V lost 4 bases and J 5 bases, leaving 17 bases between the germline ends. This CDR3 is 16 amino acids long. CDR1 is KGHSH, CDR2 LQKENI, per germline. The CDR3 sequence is CASSLGTGAETGELFF. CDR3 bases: TGTGCCAGCTCACTCGGGACGGGCGCAGAGACCGGGGAGCTGTTTTTT.

CDR3 nucleotides: TGTGCCAGCCGGGAGGAATGGGTAGAGACCCAGTACTTC. Its protein is CASREEWVETQYF. The chain links TRBV11-2 to TRBJ2-5; 7 bases align to TRBD2. Germline CDR1 and CDR2: SGHAT and FQNNGV. V was clipped by 8 bases and J by 4 bases; unmatched bases: 7. The CDR3 runs 13 residues.

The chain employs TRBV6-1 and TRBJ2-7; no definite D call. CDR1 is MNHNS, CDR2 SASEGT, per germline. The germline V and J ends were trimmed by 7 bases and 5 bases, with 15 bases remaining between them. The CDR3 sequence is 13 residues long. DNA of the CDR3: TGTGCCAGCATCGGTGCCGTGGTGGACGAGCAGTACTTC. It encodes CASIGAVVDEQYF.

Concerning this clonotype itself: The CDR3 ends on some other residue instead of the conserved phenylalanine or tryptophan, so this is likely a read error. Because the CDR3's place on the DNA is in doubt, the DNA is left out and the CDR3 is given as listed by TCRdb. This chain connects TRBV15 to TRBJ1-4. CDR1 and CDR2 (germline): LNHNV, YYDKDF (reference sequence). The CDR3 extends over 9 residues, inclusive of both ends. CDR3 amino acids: CATSSGRGG.

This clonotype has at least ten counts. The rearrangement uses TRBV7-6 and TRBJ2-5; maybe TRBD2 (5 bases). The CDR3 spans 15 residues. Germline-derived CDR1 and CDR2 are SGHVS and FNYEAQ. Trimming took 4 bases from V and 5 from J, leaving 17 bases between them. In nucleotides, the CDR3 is TGTGCCAGCAGCTCACTAAGGAGAGGGAGCGAGACCCAGTACTTC. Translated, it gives CASSSLRRGSETQYF.

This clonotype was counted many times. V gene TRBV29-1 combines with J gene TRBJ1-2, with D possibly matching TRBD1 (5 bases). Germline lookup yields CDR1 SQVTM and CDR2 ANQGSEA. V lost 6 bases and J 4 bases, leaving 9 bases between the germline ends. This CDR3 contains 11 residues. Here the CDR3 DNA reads TGCAGCGTCGGTGGGACCTATGGCTACACCTTC. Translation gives CSVGGTYGYTF.

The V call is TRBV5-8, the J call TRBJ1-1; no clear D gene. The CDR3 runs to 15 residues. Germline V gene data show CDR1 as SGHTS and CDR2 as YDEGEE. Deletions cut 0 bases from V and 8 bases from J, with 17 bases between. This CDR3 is CASSLGTRMTVEAFF. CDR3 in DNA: TGTGCCAGCAGCTTGGGGACCCGAATGACCGTAGAAGCTTTCTTT. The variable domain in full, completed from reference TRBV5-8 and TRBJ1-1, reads EAGVTQSPTHLIKTRGQQATLRCSPISGHTSVYWYQQALGLGLQFLLWYDEGEERNRGNFPPRFSGRQFPNYSSELNVNALELEDSALYLCASSLGTRMTVEAFFGQGTRLTVV.

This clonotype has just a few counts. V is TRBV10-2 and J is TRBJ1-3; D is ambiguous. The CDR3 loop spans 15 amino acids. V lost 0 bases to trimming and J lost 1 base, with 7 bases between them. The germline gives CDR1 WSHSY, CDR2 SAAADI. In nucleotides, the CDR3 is TGCGCCAGCAGTGAGTCGTTAGGATCTGGAAACACCATATATTTT. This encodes CASSESLGSGNTIYF.

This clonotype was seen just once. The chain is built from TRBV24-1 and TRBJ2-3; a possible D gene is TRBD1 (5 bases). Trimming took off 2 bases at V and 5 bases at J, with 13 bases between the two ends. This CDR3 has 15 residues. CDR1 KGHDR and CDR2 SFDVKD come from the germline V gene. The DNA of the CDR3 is TGTGCCACCAGTGATTCCACAGGAGAGGAAGATACGCAGTATTTT. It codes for CATSDSTGEEDTQYF.

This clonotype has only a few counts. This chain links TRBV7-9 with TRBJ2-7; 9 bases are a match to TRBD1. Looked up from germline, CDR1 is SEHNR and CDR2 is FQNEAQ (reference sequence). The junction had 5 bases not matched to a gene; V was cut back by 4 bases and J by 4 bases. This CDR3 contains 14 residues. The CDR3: CASSSGQGWYEQYF. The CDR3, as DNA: TGTGCCAGCAGCTCGGGACAGGGTTGGTACGAGCAGTACTTC. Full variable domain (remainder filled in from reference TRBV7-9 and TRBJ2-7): DTGVSQNPRHKITKRGQNVTFRCDPISEHNRLYWYRQTLGQGPEFLTYFQNEAQLEKSRLLSDRFSAERPKGSFSTLEIQRTEQGDSAMYLCASSSGQGWYEQYFGPGTRLTVT.

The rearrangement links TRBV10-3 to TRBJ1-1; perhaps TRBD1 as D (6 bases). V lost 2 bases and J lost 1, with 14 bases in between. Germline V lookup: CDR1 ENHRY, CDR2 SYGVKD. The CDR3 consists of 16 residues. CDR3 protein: CAISEGFEGENTEAFF. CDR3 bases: TGTGCCATCAGTGAGGGCTTCGAGGGGGAGAACACTGAAGCTTTCTTT.

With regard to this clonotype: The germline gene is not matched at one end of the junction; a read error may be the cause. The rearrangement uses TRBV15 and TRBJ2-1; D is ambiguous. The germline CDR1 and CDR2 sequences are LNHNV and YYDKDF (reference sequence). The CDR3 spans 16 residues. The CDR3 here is CATSRCPLAPYNEQFF. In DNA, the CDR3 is TGTGCCACCAGCAGGTGCCCTCTGGCCCCCTACAACGAGCAGTTCTTC.

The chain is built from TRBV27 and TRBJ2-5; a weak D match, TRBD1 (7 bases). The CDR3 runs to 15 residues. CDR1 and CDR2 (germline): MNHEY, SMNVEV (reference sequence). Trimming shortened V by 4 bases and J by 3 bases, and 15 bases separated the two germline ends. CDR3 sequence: CASSYIRGVKETQYF. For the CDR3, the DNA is TGTGCCAGCAGTTATATCAGGGGGGTAAAAGAGACCCAGTACTTC.

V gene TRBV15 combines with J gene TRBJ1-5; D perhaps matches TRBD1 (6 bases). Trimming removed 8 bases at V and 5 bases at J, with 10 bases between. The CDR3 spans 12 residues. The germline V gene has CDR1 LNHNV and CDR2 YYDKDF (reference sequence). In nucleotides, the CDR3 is TGTGCCACCCGGAGGGGGGATCAGCCCCAGCATTTT. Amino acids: CATRRGDQPQHF.